This T cell receptor (beta chain) was retrieved from a study of T cell repertoires in cytomegalovirus infection. Each CDR3 protein gets one entry after TCRdb re-called the reads with MiXCR. The sample yields hundreds of thousands of distinct CDR3 sequences, around 11% seen once. The CDR3 extends over 15 amino acids. CDR1 and CDR2 from the germline V gene are KGHSH and LQKENI. V was pared by 1 base and J by 1 base, with 10 bases between. The gene calls are TRBV18 and TRBJ1-1; the D gene is possibly TRBD1 (6 bases). Sequencing was carried out using PBMCs. This TCR came from a human donor in good health (CMV status not recorded). Some clones in this sample may be carry-over from other donors' samples. For the CDR3, the DNA is TGTGCCAGCTCACCACGGGGGGCGCAGAACACTGAAGCTTTCTTT. This sequence encodes CASSPRGAQNTEAFF.